Below, 14 T cell receptor beta chains from the same sample are listed, as sequenced in a study of cytomegalovirus exposure and HLA in healthy donors. PCR primers comprised 60 Vbeta and 13 Jbeta primers. Method: immunoSEQ multiplex PCR; TCRdb's copy keeps in-frame clones and lacks some. The table lists about 130,000 clones, just over 75% of them singletons. Specimen: PBMCs. All receptors derive from a woman between 45 and 60 years old in good health and CMV-seronegative.

V gene TRBV28 combines with J gene TRBJ2-7; 9 bases line up with TRBD2. Germline lookup yields CDR1 MDHEN and CDR2 SYDVKM. V was pared by 3 bases and J by 2 bases, with 8 bases of the junction left unmatched. The CDR3 is made up of 16 amino acids. In nucleotides, the CDR3 is TGTGCCAGCAGTTTTAAGGGTCTAGCGGGGACCTACGAGCAGTACTTC. Amino acid sequence: CASSFKGLAGTYEQYF.

The V and J genes are TRBV6-5 and TRBJ2-4; no definite D call. Looked up from germline, CDR1 is MNHEY and CDR2 is SVGAGI. V was shortened by 6 bases and J by 0 bases, with 12 bases between the two germline ends. The CDR3 runs 15 residues. The CDR3 reads CASSSRLLAKNIQYF. The CDR3 DNA reads as TGTGCCAGCAGCTCCCGACTGTTAGCCAAAAACATTCAGTACTTC.

The chain uses TRBV7-9 and TRBJ2-7; 10 bases match TRBD2. With 5 bases clipped from V and 4 bases from J, the junction kept 8 bases outside the gene matches. Germline V gives CDR1 SEHNR, CDR2 FQNEAQ (reference sequence). The CDR3 has 15 amino acids. Written as DNA, the CDR3 is TGTGCCAGCAGCCGATTACTAGCGGGAATATACGAGCAGTACTTC. Protein product: CASSRLLAGIYEQYF.

The J gene is TRBJ2-1, the V gene TRBV2, with no clear D. Trimming took 1 base from V and 13 from J, leaving 17 bases between them. The germline CDR1 and CDR2 sequences are SNHLY and FYNNEI. The length of the CDR3 is 14 residues. The CDR3: CASSEGISQSEQFF. CDR3 coding DNA: TGTGCCAGCAGTGAAGGAATTAGTCAAAGTGAACAGTTCTTC.

The genes are TRBV30 and TRBJ1-4, with D possibly matching TRBD1 (5 bases). CDR3 length equals 13 residues. Germline values: CDR1 GTSNPN, CDR2 SVGIG (reference sequence). The germline V and J ends were trimmed by 1 base and 8 bases, with 11 bases remaining between them. The CDR3 loop is CAWSDYGGEKLFF. In DNA form, the CDR3 reads TGTGCCTGGAGTGACTACGGGGGGGAAAAACTGTTTTTT.

This clone came up once. The V gene is TRBV7-3, the J gene TRBJ2-1, with 11 bases that match TRBD2. Germline lookup yields CDR1 SGHTA and CDR2 FQGTGA. This CDR3 is 15 amino acids long. Trimming cost V 1 base and J 9 bases; bases outside gene matches: 5. The CDR3 region has the DNA TGTGCCAGCAGCTTAATAGCGGGAGGGCCGGCTGAGCAGTTCTTC. Protein sequence: CASSLIAGGPAEQFF.

This chain links TRBV13 with TRBJ2-7; 7 nucleotides align to TRBD2. This CDR3 contains 16 residues. Germline lookup yields CDR1 PRHDT and CDR2 FYEKMQ (reference sequence). V was pared by 0 bases and J by 3 bases, with 8 bases of the junction left unmatched. The CDR3 reads CASSLGSSGLSYEQYF. CDR3 in DNA: TGTGCCAGCAGCTTAGGTTCTAGCGGTCTCAGCTACGAGCAGTACTTC.

The chain joins TRBV10-2 to TRBJ2-1; D might be TRBD2 (6 bases). The V gene lost 2 bases and the J gene lost 2 bases, with 13 bases spanning the gap. The CDR3 consists of 16 residues. Germline V CDR1 and CDR2: WSHSY, SAAADI. The CDR3 sequence is CASSENREPTYNEQFF. CDR3 sequence (DNA): TGCGCCAGCAGTGAGAACCGGGAGCCTACCTACAATGAGCAGTTCTTC.

The chain uses TRBV25-1 and TRBJ2-5, with TRBD2 matching 7 bases. The CDR3 length is 16 residues. The V and J ends lost 3 bases and 1 base, in that order; junction bases with no gene match: 8. Looked up from germline, CDR1 is MGHDK and CDR2 is SYGVNS. This chain's CDR3 is CASSDYQREPQETQYF. The CDR3, as DNA: TGTGCCAGCAGTGATTACCAGCGGGAACCCCAAGAGACCCAGTACTTC.

This chain connects TRBV7-9 to TRBJ2-7; the D is unclear. CDR3 length: 11 amino acids. The ends were cut back, 5 bases at V and 6 bases at J, with 8 bases in the middle. The V gene's germline CDR1 is SEHNR and CDR2 FQNEAQ (reference sequence). CDR3 protein: CASSLRCEQYV. The CDR3, as DNA: TGTGCCAGCAGCCTGAGGTGCGAGCAGTACGTC.

This chain links TRBV7-2 with TRBJ2-4; tentatively, D is TRBD2 (7 bases). Germline CDR1 reads SGHTA; CDR2 reads FQGNSA. There are 15 residues in the CDR3. Trimming pared 5 bases from V and 4 bases from J, leaving 15 bases between. The CDR3, as DNA: TGTGCCAGCAGCCCCCACGGGGGGCAGAAAAACATTCAGTACTTC. Encoded protein: CASSPHGGQKNIQYF.

The genes are TRBV28 and TRBJ1-5; D gene uncertain. CDR1 is MDHEN and CDR2 is SYDVKM in the germline V gene. CDR3 size: 16 residues. Trimming removed 4 bases from V and 1 base from J, with 14 bases in between. CDR3 nucleotide sequence: TGTGCCAGCAGTTCGCGGACTGAAGGGAGCAATCAGCCCCAGCATTTT. Its translation: CASSSRTEGSNQPQHF.

V is TRBV14 and J is TRBJ2-7; perhaps TRBD2 as D (6 bases). The germline gives CDR1 SGHDN, CDR2 FVKESK. V gave up 1 base and J gave up 9 bases, with 13 bases separating them. The CDR3 loop spans 13 amino acids. The CDR3 here is CASSQASLAWQYF. The DNA for the CDR3 is TGTGCCAGCAGCCAAGCCTCACTAGCTTGGCAGTACTTC.

V is TRBV7-8 and J is TRBJ2-1, with D possibly TRBD1 on 6 matching bases. V shed 2 bases and J shed 8 bases, with 19 bases lying between them. The CDR3 is 16 residues long. Germline V gene data show CDR1 as SGHVS and CDR2 as FQNEAQ. The CDR3 bases are TGTGCCAGCAGCTTATGGGACAATAGGGGGTGGGATGAGCAGTTCTTC. It specifies CASSLWDNRGWDEQFF.